This entry lists 12 T cell receptor beta chains sequenced from one sample in a study of blood T cells in healthy people across ages. Through a sample-barcoded 5' primer and a J-beta primer mix, a second PCR was run for about 7 to 12 cycles. TCRdb analysed the 5' RACE reads with MiXCR anew, one entry per CDR3 protein. The table lists about 770,000 distinct CDR3 sequences, roughly 44% of them singletons. Sequencing input: blood. The origin of the receptors is a man aged 60 to 69 in good health.

A single count supports this clonotype. The chain recombines TRBV7-9 with TRBJ2-1; no clear D. Germline CDR1 is SEHNR and CDR2 is FQNEAQ (reference sequence). Deletions cut 5 bases from V and 4 bases from J, with 6 bases between. The CDR3 loop spans 12 amino acids. CDR3 protein: CASSKTYNEQFF. CDR3 bases: TGTGCCAGCAGCAAAACTTACAATGAGCAGTTCTTC.

V and J are TRBV5-1 and TRBJ2-1; either TRBD1 or TRBD2 may supply D (6 bases each). CDR1 SGHRS and CDR2 YFSETQ come from the germline V gene. The CDR3 consists of 15 residues. The ends were cut back, 0 bases at V and 6 bases at J, with 13 bases in the middle. CDR3 amino acids: CASSLVGGQINEQFF. The CDR3 DNA reads as TGCGCCAGCAGCTTGGTCGGGGGCCAGATCAATGAGCAGTTCTTC.

This clonotype was observed many times. This sequence joins TRBV29-1 and TRBJ2-7; no reliable D call. This CDR3 is built from 13 residues. In germline, CDR1 is SQVTM, CDR2 ANQGSEA. The germline V and J ends were trimmed by 4 bases and 2 bases, with 12 bases remaining between them. The CDR3 loop is CSVASGRTYEQYF. CDR3 in DNA: TGCAGCGTTGCCTCAGGAAGAACCTACGAGCAGTACTTC.

Only a few counts were recorded for this clonotype. CDR3 loop: CAIRPLGGEQYF. CDR3 bases: TGTGCCATCAGGCCCCTTGGGGGCGAGCAGTACTTC. The chain links TRBV10-3 to TRBJ2-7; D possibly uses TRBD1 or TRBD2 (5 bases each). CDR3 length equals 12 residues. Trimming shortened V by 6 bases and J by 6 bases, and 12 bases separated the two germline ends. Per the germline V gene, CDR1 is ENHRY and CDR2 is SYGVKD.

The rearrangement joins TRBV7-3 to TRBJ2-2; 8 nucleotides match TRBD2. V lost 4 bases to trimming and J lost 2 bases; unmatched junction nucleotides: 6. Germline assignment: CDR1 SGHTA and CDR2 FQGTGA. This CDR3 is built from 16 residues. The CDR3 nucleotides are TGTGCCAGCAGCTCGGGGGGGACCCTTAACACCGGGGAGCTGTTTTTT. Amino acids: CASSSGGTLNTGELFF.

The genes are TRBV20-1 and TRBJ2-7; D might be TRBD2 (5 bases). This CDR3 has 13 residues. The V end was cut by 2 bases, the J end by 2 bases, with 10 bases between. In germline, CDR1 is DFQATT, CDR2 SNEGSKA (reference sequence). Here the CDR3 reads CSARSGGPYEQYF. The CDR3 nucleotides are TGCAGTGCTAGAAGCGGCGGACCCTACGAGCAGTACTTC.

This clonotype showed up just once. V gene TRBV11-2 combines with J gene TRBJ1-1; D is undetermined. This CDR3 comprises 12 residues. V shed 5 bases and J shed 11 bases, with 15 bases lying between them. In germline, CDR1 is SGHAT, CDR2 FQNNGV. CDR3 DNA sequence: TGTGCCAGCAGCGTCGGAAGCGCCGGGGCTTTCTTT. Its protein is CASSVGSAGAFF.

The rearrangement uses TRBV7-2 and TRBJ2-6; weak D call: TRBD1 (6 bases). This CDR3 is 19 amino acids long. Germline V gene sequence: CDR1 SGHTA, CDR2 FQGNSA. Trimming took 0 bases from V and 4 from J, leaving 19 bases between them. CDR3 protein: CASSLAPLNRATGANVLTF. The CDR3 coding sequence is TGTGCCAGCAGCTTAGCTCCTCTAAACAGGGCAACCGGGGCCAACGTCCTGACTTTC.

The rearrangement joins TRBV20-1 to TRBJ2-5; 11 bases are a match to TRBD1. Germline loops: CDR1 DFQATT, CDR2 SNEGSKA (reference sequence). V lost 6 bases and J lost 4; bases outside the gene matches: 4. The CDR3 is 13 amino acids. CDR3 in amino acids: CSARTGGIETQYF. For the CDR3, the DNA is TGCAGTGCCCGGACAGGGGGCATAGAGACCCAGTACTTC.

The V call is TRBV5-5, the J call TRBJ2-1; weak D call: TRBD1 (7 bases). The germline CDR1 and CDR2 sequences are SGHKS and YYEKEE (reference sequence). V gave up 3 bases and J gave up 1 base, with 23 bases separating them. The CDR3 is 19 amino acids. CDR3 DNA sequence: TGTGCCAGCAGCTATACGCAGGGGGGAGTCGGTAGTTCCTACAATGAGCAGTTCTTC. This encodes CASSYTQGGVGSSYNEQFF. Filled out from reference TRBV5-5 and TRBJ2-1, the complete variable domain reads DAGVTQSPTHLIKTRGQQVTLRCSPISGHKSVSWYQQVLGQGPQFIFQYYEKEERGRGNFPDRFSARQFPNYSSELNVNALLLGDSALYLCASSYTQGGVGSSYNEQFFGPGTRLTVL.

V gene TRBV4-3 combines with J gene TRBJ2-3; maybe TRBD1 (7 bases). Germline V CDR1 and CDR2: LGHNA, YSLEER. CDR3 size: 15 residues. V was shortened by 4 bases and J by 2 bases, with 13 bases between the two germline ends. CDR3 coding DNA: TGCGCCAGCAGCCGAGGGGGCGGGGACACAGATACGCAGTATTTT. Translation: CASSRGGGDTDTQYF.

The chain joins TRBV5-1 to TRBJ1-2, with 7 positions matching TRBD1. The CDR3 contains 15 residues. With 4 bases clipped from V and 4 bases from J, the junction kept 10 bases outside the gene matches. Per the germline V gene, CDR1 is SGHRS and CDR2 is YFSETQ. The CDR3 sequence: CASSPEGQRGYGYTF. For the CDR3, the DNA is TGCGCCAGCAGCCCGGAGGGACAGAGGGGCTATGGCTACACCTTC.